A selection of T cell receptor beta chains follows, all from one sample in a study of CD8+ T cells in alopecia areata. Sequencing used immunoSEQ multiplex PCR; TCRdb keeps in-frame clones, though not all of them. The table records fewer than 200,000 clones, 65% to 75% of them present only once. Sequencing was performed on CD8+ T cells sorted from blood, taken at week 0. These receptors were obtained from a human donor with alopecia areata. CDR3s include the opening cysteine and the closing phenylalanine or tryptophan. Clone size appears in some rows only: once, few, many, or a class for an expanded clone.

J gene: TRBJ1-1; clone size: NA; V gene: TRBV29-1; CDR3 protein: CSVEHQGDTEAFF
J gene: TRBJ1-2; clone size: NA; V gene: TRBV5-6; CDR3 protein: CASSLEGRSDYGYTF
J gene: TRBJ2-1; clone size: NA; V gene: TRBV29-1; CDR3 protein: CSVGLAGGFAYNEQFF
J gene: TRBJ1-1; clone size: NA; V gene: TRBV7-9; CDR3 protein: CASSLTSGARTEAFF
J gene: TRBJ1-6; clone size: NA; V gene: TRBV2; CDR3 protein: CASTALGDRGNSPLHF
J gene: TRBJ2-5; clone size: NA; V gene: TRBV6-5; CDR3 protein: CASSYSTGQGVETQYF
J gene: TRBJ2-1; clone size: few; V gene: TRBV6-6; CDR3 protein: CASSYGTSAYEQFF
J gene: TRBJ1-2; clone size: NA; V gene: TRBV20-1; CDR3 protein: CSARDPGGYTF
J gene: TRBJ1-5; clone size: NA; V gene: TRBV9; CDR3 protein: CASSVGQINQPQHF
J gene: TRBJ2-3; clone size: few; V gene: TRBV7-9; CDR3 protein: CASSLVGGQSTDTQYF
J gene: TRBJ2-7; clone size: NA; V gene: TRBV19; CDR3 protein: CASSVTGEGYEQYF
J gene: TRBJ2-7; clone size: NA; V gene: TRBV27; CDR3 protein: CASSPTGTGEQYF